A selection of T cell receptor beta chains follows, all from one sample in a study of shared clonotypes between healthy human individuals. Method: immunoSEQ multiplex PCR; TCRdb's copy keeps in-frame clones and lacks some. This table has roughly 2.1 million clones, about 92% appearing once. Source material: naive CD8+ T cells from PBMCs. These receptors were obtained from a man younger than 35 in good health. Some clones in this sample may be carry-over from other donors' samples. The CDR3 runs from the conserved cysteine through the conserved F or W. D genes are given only for firm matches. Clone size is shown for a subset of rows, as once, few, many or a class of expanded clone.

D gene	V gene	J gene	clone size	CDR3 DNA	CDR3 protein
NA	TRBV7-9	TRBJ1-1	NA	TGTGCCAGCTCGGAGCGGCAGCCCTTGCCCACTGAAGCTTTCTTT	CASSERQPLPTEAFF
TRBD1	TRBV19	TRBJ1-2	NA	TGTGCCAGTAGTATAGGACAGGGGGCGAACTATGGCTACACCTTC	CASSIGQGANYGYTF
NA	TRBV7-8	TRBJ1-1	NA	TGTGCCAGCAGCTTAGTGGGCATGGGGACTGAAGCTTTCTTT	CASSLVGMGTEAFF
NA	TRBV27	TRBJ2-7	NA	TGTGCCAGCAGTTTATCCCTACGGGGAGCAGCTATGGGCGAGCAGTACTTC	CASSLSLRGAAMGEQYF
TRBD1	TRBV28	TRBJ1-3	NA	TGTGCCAGCAGTTACCGGGACAGGAGCTCTGGAAACACCATATATTTT	CASSYRDRSSGNTIYF
NA	TRBV5-6	TRBJ1-2	NA	TGTGCCAGCAGCTTGGAACGGCGCCCCTTCTATGGCTACACCTTC	CASSLERRPFYGYTF
TRBD1	TRBV5-4	TRBJ2-5	NA	TGTGCCAGCAGCTTGGGGGACAGGGAGATACAGACCCAGTACTTC	CASSLGDREIQTQYF
TRBD1	TRBV6-6	TRBJ2-7	NA	TGTGCCAGCAGCGGACAGGCCCCCTGGGAGCAGTACTTC	CASSGQAPWEQYF
NA	TRBV9	TRBJ2-7	NA	TGTGCCAGCAGCGTAGGCTCCCACGAGCAGTACTTC	CASSVGSHEQYF
TRBD2	TRBV7-9	TRBJ2-5	NA	TGTGCCAGCAGCCCGCCGGGACTAGCGGGAAAGGAGACCCAGTACTTC	CASSPPGLAGKETQYF
NA	TRBV6-6	TRBJ2-1	NA	TGTGCCAGCAGTCAAATCCTGGACAGGCGGGGTAATGAGCAGTTCTTC	CASSQILDRRGNEQFF
NA	TRBV29-1	TRBJ1-2	NA	TGCAGCGCTAGGGAGTTGCATGGCTACACCTTC	CSARELHGYTF
TRBD1	TRBV19	TRBJ1-2	NA	TGTGCCAGTAGGCGACCGGGACAGACTTACTATGGCTACACCTTC	CASRRPGQTYYGYTF
NA	TRBV10-1	TRBJ2-2	NA	TGCGCCAGCAGTAAACAGAGGGCCCCGGGGGAGCTGTTTTTT	CASSKQRAPGELFF
TRBD1	TRBV9	TRBJ2-7	NA	TGTGCCAGCAGCGGACAGGGGGACTACGAGCAGTACTTC	CASSGQGDYEQYF
NA	TRBV5-4	TRBJ2-7	NA	TGTGCCAGCAGCTTGGTCCCCCTCGATGGCTACGAGCAGTACTTC	CASSLVPLDGYEQYF
NA	TRBV7-9	TRBJ2-7	NA	TGTGCCAGCAGCTTTAGCCCTAACGAGCAGTACTTC	CASSFSPNEQYF
TRBD1	TRBV19	TRBJ1-1	NA	TGTGCCAGTCGCACAGGGGGCCTCACTGAAGCTTTCTTT	CASRTGGLTEAFF
NA	TRBV5-8	TRBJ2-3	NA	TGTGCCAGCAGTCGAGCGGCCCCTAGCACAGATACGCAGTATTTT	CASSRAAPSTDTQYF
NA	TRBV5-1	TRBJ2-7	NA	TGCGCCAGCAGCTTGGAGGGGCGGCTTTCCTACGAGCAGTACTTC	CASSLEGRLSYEQYF
NA	TRBV28	TRBJ1-5	NA	TGTGCCAGCAGTTTTATATCGGAGTATAGCAATCAGCCCCAGCATTTT	CASSFISEYSNQPQHF
NA	TRBV7-8	TRBJ2-7	NA	TGTGCCAGCAGCTTGGGTAGCCCCTACGAGCAGTACTTC	CASSLGSPYEQYF
NA	TRBV27	TRBJ2-7	few	TGTGCCAGCAGTTTAGGCGGTACCTACGAGCAGTACTTC	CASSLGGTYEQYF
TRBD2	TRBV28	TRBJ2-5	NA	TGTGCCAGCAGTCCCCGGACTAGCGGGAGGGAAGAGACCCAGTACTTC	CASSPRTSGREETQYF
NA	TRBV19	TRBJ2-7	NA	TGTGCCAGTAGTATAGATGCGGCAGTATCCTACGAGCAGTACTTC	CASSIDAAVSYEQYF
TRBD1	TRBV28	TRBJ2-1	NA	TGTGCCAGCAGCTTAACGTGGGGGACAGGGGGCCGCAATGAGCAGTTCTTC	CASSLTWGTGGRNEQFF
NA	TRBV7-6	TRBJ2-1	once	TGTGCCAGCAGGCGGCTAGCGTCGAACAATGAGCAGTTCTTC	CASRRLASNNEQFF
NA	TRBV6-1	TRBJ2-7	NA	TGTGCCAGCAGTGAACAGGGCCAGTCGGGCTACGAGCAGTACTTC	CASSEQGQSGYEQYF
NA	TRBV9	TRBJ2-1	NA	TGTGCCAGCAGCGTCGCTGGGGAGAGCTCCTACAATGAGCAGTTCTTC	CASSVAGESSYNEQFF
NA	TRBV29-1	TRBJ2-3	NA	TGCAGCGTTGAGGCAGGTAGCACAGATACGCAGTATTTT	CSVEAGSTDTQYF
TRBD2	TRBV19	TRBJ2-5	NA	TGTGCCAGTAGTCCCAGGCTAGCGGGATGGGGGAAAGAGACCCAGTACTTC	CASSPRLAGWGKETQYF
NA	TRBV6-1	TRBJ2-1	NA	TGTGCCAGCAGTGTAAACAGGGAAACCTACAATGAGCAGTTCTTC	CASSVNRETYNEQFF
TRBD1	TRBV27	TRBJ2-7	NA	TGTGCCAGCAGTCCGCGACAGGGGGGCTACGAGCAGTACTTC	CASSPRQGGYEQYF
TRBD2	TRBV7-6	TRBJ2-7	NA	TGTGCCAGCAGCCGAGGAACGGGAGGCTCCTACGAGCAGTACTTC	CASSRGTGGSYEQYF
TRBD2	TRBV28	TRBJ2-1	once	TGTGCCAGCAGTCCACGACTAGCGGGAGCTTGGGAGCAGTTCTTC	CASSPRLAGAWEQFF
NA	TRBV7-9	TRBJ2-1	NA	TGTGCCAGCAGCCCCGGGAGGGGGCGGGAGCAGTTCTTC	CASSPGRGREQFF
TRBD1	TRBV29-1	TRBJ2-3	NA	TGCAGCGGGACAGGGAAGACAGATACGCAGTATTTT	CSGTGKTDTQYF